This T cell receptor (beta chain) was recorded in a study of cytomegalovirus exposure and HLA in healthy donors. Study-level points and caveats: Several of the most significant clusters appeared linked to common viral pathogens, based on a later analysis. Investigators reported approximately 170 TCR beta chains as tied to cytomegalovirus.

In the case of this clone: Its antigen is not identified.

The length of the CDR3 is 12 residues. V gave up 6 bases and J gave up 4 bases, with 10 bases separating them. Germline V CDR1 and CDR2: SGHAT, FQNNGV. The PCR contained 60 Vbeta and 13 Jbeta primers. Only in-frame clones appear in the TCRdb table, and some are missing; sequencing was by immunoSEQ multiplex PCR. Found here are more than 45,000 clones, less than 75% of them singletons; the top ten hold 6.3%. The study sampled nominally healthy donors, though unrecorded immune exposures were likely. V is TRBV11-2 and J is TRBJ2-7; a possible D gene is TRBD2 (6 bases). Sequenced input: PBMCs. The TCR originated in a young man in good health and CMV-seronegative. The CDR3 reads CASSYGGYEQYF. The DNA for the CDR3 is TGTGCCAGCAGTTATGGGGGGTACGAGCAGTACTTC.